A single sample gave rise to the 23 T cell receptor beta chains below, sequenced in a study of Ad26.COV2.S vaccination and SARS-CoV-2 variants. Assay: immunoSEQ multiplex PCR; the TCRdb copy retains only in-frame clones and omits some. Among around 320,000 clones, roughly 80% were seen once, and the ten largest hold approximately 2%. The sample's treatment: some 19 received Ad26.COV2.S at low or high dose, single or two shots; 5 received placebo; per-sample allocation not given. Material that was analyzed had been drawn on day 63 after the first vaccine or placebo injection. The specimen was peripheral blood, collected in a trial of Ad26.COV2.S vaccine versus placebo. The receptors were gathered from a person aged 18-65 years who received the Ad26.COV2.S COVID-19 vaccine or a placebo.

The chain employs TRBV5-4 and TRBJ2-5, with D perhaps matching TRBD1 (7 bases). This CDR3 has 15 residues. The germline V gene encodes CDR1 SGHNT and CDR2 YYREEE (reference sequence). Trimming shortened V by 0 bases and J by 5 bases, and 14 bases separated the two germline ends. CDR3 nucleotide sequence: TGTGCCAGCAGCTTGGGCGGGGACAGACGCGAGACCCAGTACTTC. Amino acid sequence: CASSLGGDRRETQYF.

The chain carries TRBV4-1 and TRBJ1-3; D is undetermined. The CDR3 is 13 residues long. V was trimmed by 1 base and J by 8 bases, leaving 9 bases between them. Germline V CDR1 and CDR2: MGHRA, YSYEKL. Written as DNA, the CDR3 is TGCGCCAGCAGCCAAGCTCCTAGTGACACCATATATTTT. Residues: CASSQAPSDTIYF.

This clone was seen just once. The chain employs TRBV27 and TRBJ2-7; D is possibly TRBD1 (6 bases). The CDR3 totals 14 residues. V was clipped by 3 bases and J by 7 bases, with 16 bases between them. Germline assignment: CDR1 MNHEY and CDR2 SMNVEV (reference sequence). This chain's CDR3 is CASSFRLQGAEQYF. As DNA, the CDR3 is TGTGCCAGCAGTTTCCGTCTACAGGGTGCAGAGCAGTACTTC.

The chain joins TRBV7-8 to TRBJ2-4; maybe TRBD1 (6 bases). This CDR3 contains 16 residues. Germline V gene lookup returns CDR1 SGHVS and CDR2 FQNEAQ. The V end lost 1 base, the J end lost 0 bases, and 10 bases lay between the germline ends. The CDR3 coding sequence is TGTGCCAGCAGCTTAGGAGGGGGATTAGCCAAAAACATTCAGTACTTC. Protein sequence: CASSLGGGLAKNIQYF. Together with reference TRBV7-8 and TRBJ2-4, the CDR3 gives the full variable domain: GAGVSQSPRYKVAKRGQDVALRCDPISGHVSLFWYQQALGQGPEFLTYFQNEAQLDKSGLPSDRFFAERPEGSVSTLKIQRTQQEDSAVYLCASSLGGGLAKNIQYFGAGTRLSVL.

The J gene is TRBJ1-2, the V gene TRBV6-5; no definite D call. The CDR3 extends over 14 amino acids. Germline V gives CDR1 MNHEY, CDR2 SVGAGI. V was cut by 7 bases and J by 1 base, with 13 bases left in between. CDR3: CASTPSRLNYGYTF. CDR3 DNA sequence: TGTGCCAGCACCCCGAGCAGACTTAACTATGGCTACACCTTC.

The J gene is TRBJ1-5, the V gene TRBV19; D unresolved. The V gene's germline CDR1 is LNHDA and CDR2 SQIVND (reference sequence). This CDR3 has 16 amino acids. With 2 bases removed from V and 7 bases from J, the gap between germline ends came to 18 bases. As DNA, the CDR3 is TGTGCCAGTAGTATACCGGTCCGGACTGGCGGGCAGCCCCAGCATTTT. It is translated as CASSIPVRTGGQPQHF.

V gene TRBV24-1 combines with J gene TRBJ2-3; D is uncertain. The CDR3 has 14 amino acids. Germline V CDR1 and CDR2: KGHDR, SFDVKD. Trimming removed 3 bases from V and 4 bases from J, with 10 bases in between. The CDR3 reads CATSDPLKSDTQYF. The CDR3 DNA sequence: TGTGCCACCAGTGATCCATTAAAGTCAGATACGCAGTATTTT.

This rearrangement joins TRBV5-1 to TRBJ2-5; D gene uncertain. V was clipped by 4 bases and J by 4 bases, with 11 bases between them. Looked up from germline, CDR1 is SGHRS and CDR2 is YFSETQ. There are 13 residues in the CDR3. CDR3 sequence reads: CASSPAQTETQYF. The CDR3 coding sequence is TGCGCCAGCAGCCCCGCCCAGACAGAGACCCAGTACTTC.

This clone was found once. The gene calls are TRBV9 and TRBJ1-1, with unresolved D. Trimming took off 4 bases at V and 5 bases at J, with 18 bases between the two ends. The CDR3 is 15 residues long. CDR1 and CDR2 from the germline V gene are SGDLS and YYNGEE. The CDR3: CASSIDSGAITEAFF. Written as DNA, the CDR3 is TGTGCCAGCAGCATTGATTCAGGAGCCATAACTGAAGCTTTCTTT.

V is TRBV7-2 and J is TRBJ2-1; TRBD2 matches 10 bases. CDR3 length: 16 residues. CDR1 SGHTA and CDR2 FQGNSA come from the germline V gene. Germline trimming cut 2 bases from V and 4 bases from J; bases unmatched to any gene: 5. The CDR3 DNA reads as TGTGCCAGCAGCTTAACAACTAGCGGGATATACAATGAGCAGTTCTTC. Translated: CASSLTTSGIYNEQFF.

The rearrangement joins TRBV7-3 to TRBJ2-3; D is unresolved. V was cut by 4 bases and J by 4 bases, with 9 bases left in between. The germline gives CDR1 SGHTA, CDR2 FQGTGA. The CDR3 spans 13 residues. As DNA, the CDR3 is TGTGCCAGCAGCTCCTCACCCGCAGATACGCAGTATTTT. Its protein is CASSSSPADTQYF.

The J gene is TRBJ1-2, the V gene TRBV6-5; possibly TRBD1 for D (6 bases). The germline V gene encodes CDR1 MNHEY and CDR2 SVGAGI. The CDR3 consists of 14 residues. Between the trimmed V and J ends, which lost 4 bases and 1 base, there was a span of 10 bases. This chain's CDR3 is CASSLTGSNYGYTF. For the CDR3, the DNA is TGTGCCAGCAGTTTAACAGGGAGTAACTATGGCTACACCTTC.

The V and J genes are TRBV9 and TRBJ2-7; tentatively, D is TRBD2 (5 bases). Trimming took 0 bases from V and 5 from J, leaving 9 bases between them. Germline V CDR1 and CDR2: SGDLS, YYNGEE. The CDR3 spans 13 residues. The CDR3 nucleotides read TGTGCCAGCAGCGTAGCTTCGGGGAACGAGCAGTACTTC. This translates into CASSVASGNEQYF.

V gene TRBV11-2 combines with J gene TRBJ2-5; 10 bases are a match to TRBD2. The length of the CDR3 is 18 residues. The germline V gene encodes CDR1 SGHAT and CDR2 FQNNGV. With 3 bases clipped from V and 0 bases from J, the junction kept 10 bases outside the gene matches. The CDR3 DNA is TGTGCCAGCAGCTTCGGTGGAAAGCGGGGGGGCTACCAAGAGACCCAGTACTTC. Translated: CASSFGGKRGGYQETQYF.

V and J are TRBV5-4 and TRBJ1-2; D ambiguous. V dropped 1 base and J dropped 7 bases, with 14 bases sitting between them. CDR3 length: 14 amino acids. The germline CDR1 and CDR2 sequences are SGHNT and YYREEE (reference sequence). This chain's CDR3 is CASSLIGTWGGYTF. The CDR3 coding sequence is TGTGCCAGCAGCTTGATCGGAACTTGGGGTGGCTACACCTTC.

J is TRBJ2-7 and V is TRBV6-1; tentative D call: TRBD1 (5 bases). The ends were cut back, 3 bases at V and 7 bases at J, with 13 bases in the middle. This CDR3 comprises 13 residues. Germline V gene sequence: CDR1 MNHNS, CDR2 SASEGT. The CDR3 protein is CASSEGLQLEQYF. CDR3 bases: TGTGCCAGCAGTGAGGGGCTCCAGTTAGAGCAGTACTTC.

The rearrangement joins TRBV27 to TRBJ2-5; TRBD2 matches at 7 bases. This CDR3 has 14 residues. In germline, CDR1 is MNHEY, CDR2 SMNVEV (reference sequence). V trimming: 11 bases; J trimming: 7 bases; junction bases outside the gene matches: 16. The CDR3 reads CASRSSGGLRTQYF. The CDR3 bases are TGTGCCTCTCGATCTAGCGGAGGTTTACGGACCCAGTACTTC.

The CDR3: CASSQAGTVYEQYF. The CDR3 bases are TGTGCCAGCAGCCAAGCCGGGACAGTCTACGAGCAGTACTTC. This rearrangement joins TRBV5-4 to TRBJ2-7; 7 nucleotides agree with TRBD1. The CDR3 runs to 14 residues. From germline, CDR1 is SGHNT and CDR2 YYREEE (reference sequence). J was trimmed by 3 bases and V by 4 bases; bases with no gene match: 7.

Only a few counts were recorded for this clone. V gene TRBV5-4 combines with J gene TRBJ2-3; D tentatively reads TRBD1 or TRBD2 (7 bases each). Germline V gene data show CDR1 as SGHNT and CDR2 as YYREEE (reference sequence). The CDR3 covers 16 residues. V was clipped by 4 bases and J by 5 bases, with 20 bases between them. For the CDR3, the DNA is TGTGCCAGCAGCCCGCCCCCAGGGGGGGTGGGAGATACGCAGTATTTT. Encoded protein: CASSPPPGGVGDTQYF.

This chain joins TRBV7-3 and TRBJ2-5, with 8 nucleotides matching TRBD2. This CDR3 comprises 15 residues. The ends lost 5 bases at V and 5 bases at J; junction bases unmatched: 10. Germline V lookup: CDR1 SGHTA, CDR2 FQGTGA. CDR3 sequence (DNA): TGTGCCAGCAGCGTGGGGGGACTAGACGGGGAGACCCAGTACTTC. The encoded protein is CASSVGGLDGETQYF. The variable domain in full, completed from reference TRBV7-3 and TRBJ2-5, reads GAGVSQTPSNKVTEKGKYVELRCDPISGHTALYWYRQSLGQGPEFLIYFQGTGAADDSGLPNDRFFAVRPEGSVSTLKIQRTERGDSAVYLCASSVGGLDGETQYFGPGTRLLVL.

This chain joins TRBV7-9 and TRBJ2-1; 7 nucleotides line up with TRBD1. The CDR3 extends over 15 amino acids. Germline-derived CDR1 and CDR2 are SEHNR and FQNEAQ (reference sequence). The J segment lost 4 bases and the V segment lost 5 bases, leaving 8 bases of the junction unmatched. The CDR3 spells CASSPLGTAYNEQFF. Written as DNA, the CDR3 is TGTGCCAGCAGCCCCCTCGGGACAGCATACAATGAGCAGTTCTTC.

The chain has TRBV3-1 (or the pseudogene TRBV3-2) and TRBJ2-2, with 9 bases matching TRBD2. This CDR3 is built from 18 residues. Trimming took 4 bases from V and 2 from J; bases not matched to a gene: 11. Germline V gene lookup returns CDR1 LGHDT and CDR2 YNNKEL (reference sequence). The CDR3 sequence: CASSLGSSGGTNTGELFF. DNA of the CDR3: TGTGCCAGCAGCCTAGGGAGTAGCGGGGGAACCAACACCGGGGAGCTGTTTTTT.

The V and J genes are TRBV2 and TRBJ2-5, with TRBD1 identical over 8 bases. The germline V gene has CDR1 SNHLY and CDR2 FYNNEI. The length of the CDR3 is 14 residues. J was trimmed by 2 bases and V by 7 bases; bases with no gene match: 6. CDR3 nucleotide sequence: TGTGCCAGCATGGGAAACAGGGGGCAAGAGACCCAGTACTTC. Its translation: CASMGNRGQETQYF. The full variable domain, with the rest looked up from reference TRBV2 and TRBJ2-5, is EPEVTQTPSHQVTQMGQEVILRCVPISNHLYFYWYRQILGQKVEFLVSFYNNEISEKSEIFDDQFSVERPDGSNFTLKIRSTKLEDSAMYFCASMGNRGQETQYFGPGTRLLVL.